Following are 11 T cell receptor beta chains from one sample sequenced in a study of cytomegalovirus exposure and HLA in healthy donors. With 60 Vbeta and 13 Jbeta primers, the PCR was carried out. The table came from immunoSEQ multiplex PCR; TCRdb's copy has only in-frame clones and leaves some out. Its table records about 140,000 clones. The sample comprised PBMCs. These receptors originate from a woman between 18 and 30 years old in good health and CMV-seronegative.

The J gene is TRBJ2-7, the V gene TRBV1; whether TRBD2, the table's D call, matches the DNA was not checked. TRBV1 corresponds to a pseudogene. The CDR3 loop spans 14 amino acids. The CDR3 DNA sequence: TGCACCAGCAGCCATCCGGGACTCATTTACGAGCAGTACTTC. Translation: CTSSHPGLIYEQYF.

The V and J genes are TRBV19 and TRBJ2-1; 8 bases match TRBD2. The germline V gene encodes CDR1 LNHDA and CDR2 SQIVND (reference sequence). The CDR3 covers 13 residues. V was clipped by 8 bases and J by 8 bases; unmatched bases: 8. Here the CDR3 DNA reads TGTGCCAGTCGGGAGCGGGAGTGGGATGAGCAGTTCTTC. Protein product: CASREREWDEQFF.

The genes are TRBV9 and TRBJ2-1, with 9 bases matching TRBD1. Germline V gene data show CDR1 as SGDLS and CDR2 as YYNGEE. CDR3 length equals 16 residues. The ends lost 0 bases at V and 9 bases at J; junction bases unmatched: 10. CDR3 sequence: CASSVAGTGSAGEQFF. DNA for the CDR3: TGTGCCAGCAGCGTAGCCGGGACAGGGTCCGCCGGTGAGCAGTTCTTC.

The V gene is TRBV7-9, the J gene TRBJ2-1; possibly TRBD2 for D (5 bases). This CDR3 has 14 amino acids. Germline V gene data show CDR1 as SEHNR and CDR2 as FQNEAQ (reference sequence). Trimming took off 5 bases at V and 6 bases at J, with 14 bases between the two ends. CDR3 sequence: CASSPPGLPNEQFF. In DNA form, the CDR3 reads TGTGCCAGCAGCCCACCCGGACTCCCCAATGAGCAGTTCTTC. Drawing the rest from reference TRBV7-9 and TRBJ2-1, the complete variable domain is DTGVSQNPRHKITKRGQNVTFRCDPISEHNRLYWYRQTLGQGPEFLTYFQNEAQLEKSRLLSDRFSAERPKGSFSTLEIQRTEQGDSAMYLCASSPPGLPNEQFFGPGTRLTVL.

The chain employs TRBV6-1 and TRBJ1-1; D not certain. The CDR3 spans 14 residues. The germline gives CDR1 MNHNS, CDR2 SASEGT. Deletions cut 2 bases from V and 1 base from J, with 8 bases between. The CDR3 DNA reads as TGTGCCAGCAGTGAATATCAAGCGAACACTGAAGCTTTCTTT. Its translation is CASSEYQANTEAFF.

The chain uses TRBV6-5 and TRBJ2-3, with 16 bases lining up with TRBD2. The germline gives CDR1 MNHEY, CDR2 SVGAGI. The CDR3 loop spans 15 amino acids. V gave up 6 bases and J gave up 11 bases; unmatched junction bases: 8. In nucleotides, the CDR3 is TGTGCCAGCAGGGGCGGGACTAGCGGGAGGGCCAAGCAGTATTTT. Protein sequence: CASRGGTSGRAKQYF.

The chain joins TRBV7-3 to TRBJ2-5; 8 bases map to TRBD1. This CDR3 contains 14 residues. Germline CDR1 and CDR2: SGHTA and FQGTGA. With 4 bases clipped from V and 4 bases from J, the junction kept 5 bases outside the gene matches. The CDR3 region has the DNA TGTGCCAGCAGCTCTACCGGGACAGGAGAGACCCAGTACTTC. It is translated as CASSSTGTGETQYF. The entire variable domain, with the rest obtained from reference TRBV7-3 and TRBJ2-5, is as follows: GAGVSQTPSNKVTEKGKYVELRCDPISGHTALYWYRQSLGQGPEFLIYFQGTGAADDSGLPNDRFFAVRPEGSVSTLKIQRTERGDSAVYLCASSSTGTGETQYFGPGTRLLVL.

The chain couples TRBV12-5 to TRBJ2-2, with TRBD1 identical over 7 bases. Germline-derived CDR1 and CDR2 are LGHNT and FRNRAP. J gave up 5 bases and V 9 bases, and 9 bases lay outside the gene matches. The length of the CDR3 is 14 residues. This CDR3 reads CASSGTVITGELFF. The CDR3 nucleotides read TGTGCTAGCTCCGGGACAGTAATAACCGGGGAGCTGTTTTTT.

A word on this clone: A read error may account for a junction end that differs from germline. CDR3 amino acids: CASSPGGTHGKRGF. CDR3 nucleotides: TGTGCCAGCAGCCCAGGGGGGACTCACGGAAAACGAGGTTTT. V usage is TRBV6-4 and J usage is TRBJ1-4, with TRBD1 identical over 7 bases. This CDR3 comprises 14 residues. The germline gives CDR1 MRHNA, CDR2 SNTAGT.

V and J are TRBV18 and TRBJ1-1; the D is unclear. V lost 3 bases and J 4 bases, leaving 12 bases between the germline ends. This CDR3 comprises 14 residues. CDR1 KGHSH and CDR2 LQKENI come from the germline V gene. The CDR3 DNA sequence: TGTGCCAGCTCACCTCTTAATGAGGGCACTGAAGCTTTCTTT. This sequence encodes CASSPLNEGTEAFF. Drawing the rest from reference TRBV18 and TRBJ1-1, the complete variable domain is NAGVMQNPRHLVRRRGQEARLRCSPMKGHSHVYWYRQLPEEGLKFMVYLQKENIIDESGMPKERFSAEFPKEGPSILRIQQVVRGDSAAYFCASSPLNEGTEAFFGQGTRLTVV.

V and J are TRBV6-5 and TRBJ2-7, with D unresolved. The germline CDR1 and CDR2 sequences are MNHEY and SVGAGI. The CDR3 contains 15 residues. V was trimmed by 0 bases and J by 0 bases, leaving 9 bases between them. The CDR3 protein is CASSYSAESSYEQYF. The CDR3 DNA is TGTGCCAGCAGTTACTCGGCGGAAAGCTCCTACGAGCAGTACTTC.